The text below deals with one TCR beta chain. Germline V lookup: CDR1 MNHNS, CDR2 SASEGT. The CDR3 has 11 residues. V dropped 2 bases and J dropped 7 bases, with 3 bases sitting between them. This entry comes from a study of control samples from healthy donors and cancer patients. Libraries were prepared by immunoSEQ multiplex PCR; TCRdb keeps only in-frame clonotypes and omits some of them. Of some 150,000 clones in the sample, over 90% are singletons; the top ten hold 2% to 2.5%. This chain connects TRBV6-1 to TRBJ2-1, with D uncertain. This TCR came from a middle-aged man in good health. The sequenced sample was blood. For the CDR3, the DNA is TGTGCCAGCAGTGAATTTAATGAGCAGTTCTTC. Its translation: CASSEFNEQFF.